This TCR beta chain originates from a study of human T cells and chemical hapten exposure. Study overall: The sensitizing agent was 2% DPC, placed on about 2 cm by about 2 cm of upper inner arm skin. Throughout a study of 20 to 25 weeks, patients underwent weekly scalp administration of diphenylcyclopropenone doses. Study-wide points: Large CDR3 similarity clusters arose significantly more often from expanded TCRs than from controls.

Stated time point: patch test 2, 6 weeks after DPC sensitization. Specified treatment: therapeutic diphenylcyclopropenone sensitization with weekly scalp DPC. J gave up 1 base and V 4 bases, and 4 bases lay outside the gene matches. The CDR3 spans 14 residues. Germline CDR1 reads SGHDT; CDR2 reads YYEEEE. It was the library that attached unique molecular identifiers to individual cDNA molecules. TCRdb itself ran the RACE reads through MiXCR, one entry per CDR3 protein. The sample lists tens of thousands of distinct CDR3 sequences; approximately 6.6% were seen once. A word on this clonotype: What it binds is unknown. Possible read error: a much larger clone is one base away.

The receptor's source is a woman in her thirties with alopecia areata. Some clones in this sample may be carry-over from other donors' samples. The chain is built from TRBV5-6 and TRBJ1-2; the match to TRBD1 covers 7 bases. The specimen was whole blood, collected in connection with sensitization to the hapten diphenylcyclopropenone (DPC). The CDR3 nucleotides read TGTGCCAGCAGCATCAGGACAGGTAACTATGGCTACACCTTC. This gives the protein CASSIRTGNYGYTF.